This T cell receptor beta chain was sequenced for a study of T cells after yellow fever vaccination. Trimming cost V 1 base and J 3 bases, with 21 bases left between them. This CDR3 contains 18 residues. In its sample, this clonotype was seen many times. Via MiXCR, TCRdb re-called the 5' RACE reads, giving one row per CDR3 protein. Here the sample spans 45,000 to 75,000 distinct CDR3 sequences, 5% to 6.5% being singletons. The gene calls are TRBV12-3 or TRBV12-4 and TRBJ1-1, with D possibly being TRBD1 (5 bases). This receptor was identified in a man aged 18 to 29 who received the YFV17D yellow fever vaccine. Sequencing used PBMCs, either bulk or a sorted T-cell subset (CD4+, CD8+, memory, or dextramer-sorted; not recorded which), obtained on the day of the yellow fever booster vaccination. The CDR3 nucleotides read TGTGCCAGCAGTTTAGTCGGGACCGAGTTAGCCGGGGACACTGAAGCTTTCTTT. Its translation: CASSLVGTELAGDTEAFF.